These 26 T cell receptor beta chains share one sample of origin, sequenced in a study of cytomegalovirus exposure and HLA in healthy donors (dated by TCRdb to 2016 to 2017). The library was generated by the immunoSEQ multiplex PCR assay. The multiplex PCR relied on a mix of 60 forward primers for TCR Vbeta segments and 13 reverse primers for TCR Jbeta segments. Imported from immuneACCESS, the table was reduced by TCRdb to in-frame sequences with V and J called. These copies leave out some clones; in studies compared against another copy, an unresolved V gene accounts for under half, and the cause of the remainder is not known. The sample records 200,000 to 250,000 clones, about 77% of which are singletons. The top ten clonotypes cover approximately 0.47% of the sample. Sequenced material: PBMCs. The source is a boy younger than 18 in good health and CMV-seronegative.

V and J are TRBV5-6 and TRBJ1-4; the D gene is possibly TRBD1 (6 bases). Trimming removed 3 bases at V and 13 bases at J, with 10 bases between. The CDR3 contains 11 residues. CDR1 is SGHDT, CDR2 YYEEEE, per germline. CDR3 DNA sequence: TGTGCCAGCAGCTCGGACAGACGACTGTTTTTT. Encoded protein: CASSSDRRLFF.

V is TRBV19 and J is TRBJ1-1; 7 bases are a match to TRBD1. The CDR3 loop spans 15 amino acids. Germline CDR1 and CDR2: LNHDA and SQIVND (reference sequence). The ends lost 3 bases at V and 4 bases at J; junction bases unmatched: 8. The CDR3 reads CASSIGQGVVTEAFF. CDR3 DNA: TGTGCCAGTAGTATCGGGCAGGGGGTGGTCACTGAAGCTTTCTTT.

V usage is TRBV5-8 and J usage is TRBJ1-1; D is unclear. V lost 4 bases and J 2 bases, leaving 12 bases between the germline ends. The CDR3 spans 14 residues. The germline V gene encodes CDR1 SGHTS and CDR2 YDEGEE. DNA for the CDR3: TGTGCCAGCAGCGGTCGGGTCCGTAACACTGAAGCTTTCTTT. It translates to CASSGRVRNTEAFF.

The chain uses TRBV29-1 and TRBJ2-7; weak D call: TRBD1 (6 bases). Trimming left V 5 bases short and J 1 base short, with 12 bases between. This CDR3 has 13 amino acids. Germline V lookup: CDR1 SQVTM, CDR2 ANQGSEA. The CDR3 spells CSVRPQGSYEQYF. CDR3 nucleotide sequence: TGCAGCGTTAGACCACAGGGTTCCTACGAGCAGTACTTC.

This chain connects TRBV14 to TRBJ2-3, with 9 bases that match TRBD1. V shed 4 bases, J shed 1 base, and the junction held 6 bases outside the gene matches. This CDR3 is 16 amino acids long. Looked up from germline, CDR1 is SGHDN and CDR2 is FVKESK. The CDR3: CASSLLQGARTDTQYF. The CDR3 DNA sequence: TGTGCCAGCAGCCTCCTACAGGGGGCCCGCACAGATACGCAGTATTTT.

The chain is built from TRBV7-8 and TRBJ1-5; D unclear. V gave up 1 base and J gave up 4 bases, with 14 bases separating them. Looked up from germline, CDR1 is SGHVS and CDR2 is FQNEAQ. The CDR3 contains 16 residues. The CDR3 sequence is CASSLGPGATNQPQHF. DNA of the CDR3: TGTGCCAGCAGCTTAGGTCCAGGCGCCACTAATCAGCCCCAGCATTTT.

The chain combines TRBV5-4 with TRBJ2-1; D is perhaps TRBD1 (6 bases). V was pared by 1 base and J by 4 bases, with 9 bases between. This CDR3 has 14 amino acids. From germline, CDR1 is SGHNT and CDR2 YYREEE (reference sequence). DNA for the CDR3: TGTGCCAGCAGCTTGTACCAGGGGTACAATGAGCAGTTCTTC. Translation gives CASSLYQGYNEQFF.

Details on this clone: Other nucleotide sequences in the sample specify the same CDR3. The CDR3: CASSSGLAENHGQYF. The CDR3 DNA follows: TGTGCCAGCAGTTCGGGACTAGCGGAAAACCATGGGCAGTACTTC. This chain connects TRBV27 to TRBJ2-7, with TRBD2 identical over 11 bases. Germline V gene sequence: CDR1 MNHEY, CDR2 SMNVEV (reference sequence). Trimming at V came to 4 bases and at J to 9 bases, leaving 11 bases not matched to a gene. The CDR3 is 15 amino acids.

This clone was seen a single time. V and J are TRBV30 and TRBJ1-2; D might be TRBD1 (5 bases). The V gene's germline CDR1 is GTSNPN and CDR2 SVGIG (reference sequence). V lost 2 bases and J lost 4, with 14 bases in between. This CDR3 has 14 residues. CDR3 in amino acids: CAWSPRDFLYGYTF. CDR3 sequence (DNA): TGTGCCTGGAGTCCAAGGGACTTTCTCTATGGCTACACCTTC.

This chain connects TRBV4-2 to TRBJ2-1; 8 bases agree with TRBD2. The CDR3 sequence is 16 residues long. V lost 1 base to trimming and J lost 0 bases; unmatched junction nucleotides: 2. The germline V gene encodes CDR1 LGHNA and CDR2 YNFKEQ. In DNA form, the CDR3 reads TGTGCCAGCAGCCAAGCGGGGGGGAGCTCCTACAATGAGCAGTTCTTC. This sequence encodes CASSQAGGSSYNEQFF.

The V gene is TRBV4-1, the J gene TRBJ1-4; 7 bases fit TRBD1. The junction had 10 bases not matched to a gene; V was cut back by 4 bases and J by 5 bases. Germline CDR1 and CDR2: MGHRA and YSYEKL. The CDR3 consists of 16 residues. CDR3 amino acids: CASSPNRGSRNEKLFF. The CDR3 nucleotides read TGCGCCAGCAGCCCGAACAGGGGTTCAAGAAATGAAAAACTGTTTTTT.

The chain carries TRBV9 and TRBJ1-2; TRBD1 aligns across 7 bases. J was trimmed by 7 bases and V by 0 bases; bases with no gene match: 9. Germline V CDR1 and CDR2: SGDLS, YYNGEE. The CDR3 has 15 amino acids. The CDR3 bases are TGTGCCAGCAGCGTAGACCCTACAGGGGTAGGTGGCTACACCTTC. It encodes CASSVDPTGVGGYTF.

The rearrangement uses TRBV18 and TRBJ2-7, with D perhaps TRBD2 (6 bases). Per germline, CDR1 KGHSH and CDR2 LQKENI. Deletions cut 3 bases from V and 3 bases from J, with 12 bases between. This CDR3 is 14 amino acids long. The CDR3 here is CASSPYGGGYEQYF. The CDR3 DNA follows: TGTGCCAGCTCACCGTACGGGGGTGGCTACGAGCAGTACTTC.

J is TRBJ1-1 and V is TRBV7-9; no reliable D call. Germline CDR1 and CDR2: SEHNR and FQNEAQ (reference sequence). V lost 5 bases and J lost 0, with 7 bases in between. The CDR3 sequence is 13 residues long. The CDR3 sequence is CASSRTVNTEAFF. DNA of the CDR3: TGTGCCAGCAGCCGTACAGTGAACACTGAAGCTTTCTTT.

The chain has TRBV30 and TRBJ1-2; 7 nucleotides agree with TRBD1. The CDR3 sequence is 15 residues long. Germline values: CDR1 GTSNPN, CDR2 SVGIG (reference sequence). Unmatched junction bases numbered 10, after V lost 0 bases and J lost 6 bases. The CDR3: CAWSVTLKGANGYTF. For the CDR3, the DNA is TGTGCCTGGAGTGTAACCCTTAAGGGGGCCAATGGCTACACCTTC.

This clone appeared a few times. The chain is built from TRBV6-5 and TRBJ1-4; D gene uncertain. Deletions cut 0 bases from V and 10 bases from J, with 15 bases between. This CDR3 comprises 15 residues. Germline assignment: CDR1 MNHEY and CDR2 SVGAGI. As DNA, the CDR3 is TGTGCCAGCAGTTACTCACGGAGGCCCTTAGGAAAACTGTTTTTT. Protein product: CASSYSRRPLGKLFF.

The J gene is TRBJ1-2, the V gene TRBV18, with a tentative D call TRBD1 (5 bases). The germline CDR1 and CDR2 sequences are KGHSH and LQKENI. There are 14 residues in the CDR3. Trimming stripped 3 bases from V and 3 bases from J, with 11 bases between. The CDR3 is CASSPGGFYYGYTF. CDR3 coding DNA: TGTGCCAGCTCACCGGGGGGATTCTACTATGGCTACACCTTC. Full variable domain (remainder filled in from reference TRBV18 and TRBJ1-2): NAGVMQNPRHLVRRRGQEARLRCSPMKGHSHVYWYRQLPEEGLKFMVYLQKENIIDESGMPKERFSAEFPKEGPSILRIQQVVRGDSAAYFCASSPGGFYYGYTFGSGTRLTVV.

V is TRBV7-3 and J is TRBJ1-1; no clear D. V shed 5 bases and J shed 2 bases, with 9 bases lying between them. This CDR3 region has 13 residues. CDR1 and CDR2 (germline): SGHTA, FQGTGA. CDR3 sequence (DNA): TGTGCCAGCAGCATAGAAGCTAACACTGAAGCTTTCTTT. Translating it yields CASSIEANTEAFF.

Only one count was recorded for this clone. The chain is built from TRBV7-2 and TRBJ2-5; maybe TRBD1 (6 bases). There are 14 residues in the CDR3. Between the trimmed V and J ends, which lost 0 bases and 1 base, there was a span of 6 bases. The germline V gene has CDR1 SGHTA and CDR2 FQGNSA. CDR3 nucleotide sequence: TGTGCCAGCAGCTTAGCGGGGGCCCAAGAGACCCAGTACTTC. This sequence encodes CASSLAGAQETQYF.

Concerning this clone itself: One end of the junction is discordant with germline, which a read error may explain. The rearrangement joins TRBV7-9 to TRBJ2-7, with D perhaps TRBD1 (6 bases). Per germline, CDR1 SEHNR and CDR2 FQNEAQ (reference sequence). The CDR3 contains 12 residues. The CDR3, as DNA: TGTTCCAGCAGCCCGGACAGCTACGAGCAGTACTTC. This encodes CSSSPDSYEQYF.

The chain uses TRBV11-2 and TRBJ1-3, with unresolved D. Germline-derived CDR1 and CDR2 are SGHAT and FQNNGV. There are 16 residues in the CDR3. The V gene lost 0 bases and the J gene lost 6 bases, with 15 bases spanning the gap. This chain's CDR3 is CASSLEPVLSLNTIYF. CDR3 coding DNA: TGTGCCAGCAGCTTAGAGCCAGTCCTTTCTCTAAACACCATATATTTT.

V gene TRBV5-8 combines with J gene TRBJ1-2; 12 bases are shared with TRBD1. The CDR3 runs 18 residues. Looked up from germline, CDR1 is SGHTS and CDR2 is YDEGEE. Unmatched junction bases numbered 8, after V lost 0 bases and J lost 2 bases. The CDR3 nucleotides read TGTGCCAGCAGCTTGGATTACGGGACAGGGGGCAAGAACTATGGCTACACCTTC. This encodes CASSLDYGTGGKNYGYTF.

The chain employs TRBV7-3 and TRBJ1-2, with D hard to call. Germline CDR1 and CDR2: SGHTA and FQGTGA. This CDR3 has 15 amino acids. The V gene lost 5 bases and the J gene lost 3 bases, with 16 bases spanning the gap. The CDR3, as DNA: TGTGCCAGCAGCCCCAACGGGGAATCCGACTATGGCTACACCTTC. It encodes CASSPNGESDYGYTF.

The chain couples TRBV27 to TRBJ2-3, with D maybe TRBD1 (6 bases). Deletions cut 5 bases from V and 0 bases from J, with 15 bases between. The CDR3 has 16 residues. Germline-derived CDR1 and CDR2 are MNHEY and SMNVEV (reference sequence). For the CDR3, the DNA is TGTGCCAGCAGTCCGATCAGGGGAACTAGCACAGATACGCAGTATTTT. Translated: CASSPIRGTSTDTQYF.

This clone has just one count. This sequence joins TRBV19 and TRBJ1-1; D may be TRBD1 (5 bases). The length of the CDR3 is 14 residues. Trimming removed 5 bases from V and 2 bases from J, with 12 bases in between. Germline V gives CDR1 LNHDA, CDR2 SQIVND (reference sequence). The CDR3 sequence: CASSPLGTNTEAFF. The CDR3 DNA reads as TGTGCCAGTAGTCCCTTGGGGACTAACACTGAAGCTTTCTTT.

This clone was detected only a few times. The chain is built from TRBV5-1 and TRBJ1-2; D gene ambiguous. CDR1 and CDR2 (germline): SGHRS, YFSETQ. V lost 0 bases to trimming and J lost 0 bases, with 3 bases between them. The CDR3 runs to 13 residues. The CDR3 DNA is TGCGCCAGCAGCTTGGGAGCTAACTATGGCTACACCTTC. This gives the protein CASSLGANYGYTF.